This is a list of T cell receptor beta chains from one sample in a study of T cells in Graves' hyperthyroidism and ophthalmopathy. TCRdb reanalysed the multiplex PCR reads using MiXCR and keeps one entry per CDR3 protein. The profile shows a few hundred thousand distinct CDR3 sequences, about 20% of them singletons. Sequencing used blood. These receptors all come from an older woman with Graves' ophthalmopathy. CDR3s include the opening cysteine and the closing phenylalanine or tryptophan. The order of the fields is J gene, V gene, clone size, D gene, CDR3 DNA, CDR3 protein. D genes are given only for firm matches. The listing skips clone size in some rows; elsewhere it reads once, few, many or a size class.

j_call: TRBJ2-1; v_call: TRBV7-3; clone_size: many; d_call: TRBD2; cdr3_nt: TGTGCCAGCAGCTTAAGCGGGAGAAGTAATAATGAGCAGTTCTTC; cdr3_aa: CASSLSGRSNNEQFF
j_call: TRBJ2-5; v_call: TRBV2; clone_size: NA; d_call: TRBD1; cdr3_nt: TGTGCCAGCGGAAAACAGGGGGCGTCTCAAGAGACCCAGTACTTC; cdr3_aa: CASGKQGASQETQYF
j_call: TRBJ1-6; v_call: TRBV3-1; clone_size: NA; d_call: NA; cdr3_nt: TGTGCCAGCAGCCAAACCGAAGGACGAGGGGATAGGAGCTCCTATAATTCACCCCTCCACTTT; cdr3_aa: CASSQTEGRGDRSSYNSPLHF
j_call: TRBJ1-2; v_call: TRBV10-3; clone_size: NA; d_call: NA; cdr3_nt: TGTGCCATCAGTGAGTCGTTGGGGCCCATAAGTAACTATGGCTACACCTTC; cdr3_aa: CAISESLGPISNYGYTF
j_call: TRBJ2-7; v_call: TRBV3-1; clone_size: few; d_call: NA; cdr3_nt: TGTGCCAGCAGCCAAGACCGAGTTGGGGGGCGGAACGAGCAGTACTTC; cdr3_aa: CASSQDRVGGRNEQYF
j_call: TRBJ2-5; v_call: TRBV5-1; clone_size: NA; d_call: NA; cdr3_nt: TGCGCCAGCAGCGAGGGGATCCAAGAGACCCAGTACTTC; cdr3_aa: CASSEGIQETQYF
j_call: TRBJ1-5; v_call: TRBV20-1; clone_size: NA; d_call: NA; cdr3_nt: TGCAGTGCTAGAGCTGACATGAATCAGCCCCAGCATTTT; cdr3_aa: CSARADMNQPQHF
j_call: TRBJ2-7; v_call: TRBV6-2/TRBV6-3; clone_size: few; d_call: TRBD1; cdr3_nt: TGTGCCAGCAGTCCTCCCGGACAGGGGGCAATCTCCTACGAGCAGTACTTC; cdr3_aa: CASSPPGQGAISYEQYF
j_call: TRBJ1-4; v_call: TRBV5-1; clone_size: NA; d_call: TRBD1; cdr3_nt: TGCGCCAGCAGCTTGGTTGGGGACAGGGTTGAAAAACTGTTTTTT; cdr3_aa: CASSLVGDRVEKLFF
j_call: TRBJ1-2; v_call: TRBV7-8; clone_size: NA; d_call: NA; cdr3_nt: TGTGCCAGCAGCCAACTCAGGGAAGGCTATGGCTACACCTTC; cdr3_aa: CASSQLREGYGYTF
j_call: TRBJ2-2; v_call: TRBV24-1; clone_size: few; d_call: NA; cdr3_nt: TGTGCCACCAGTGATGACCTTACCGGGGAGCTGTTTTTT; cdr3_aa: CATSDDLTGELFF
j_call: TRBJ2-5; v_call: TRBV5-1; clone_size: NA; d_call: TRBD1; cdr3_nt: TGCGCCAGCAGCCACAGGGGGCAGGAGACCCAGTACTTC; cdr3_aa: CASSHRGQETQYF
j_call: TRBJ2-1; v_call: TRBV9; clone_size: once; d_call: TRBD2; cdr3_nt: TGTGCCAGCAGTTCGACTAGCGGGAGTAGGCATGAGCAGTTCTTC; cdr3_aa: CASSSTSGSRHEQFF
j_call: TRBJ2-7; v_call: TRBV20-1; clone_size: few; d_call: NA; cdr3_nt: TGCAGTGCTAGAGTTAAGGGGCGGTCCTACGAGCAGTACTTC; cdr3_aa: CSARVKGRSYEQYF
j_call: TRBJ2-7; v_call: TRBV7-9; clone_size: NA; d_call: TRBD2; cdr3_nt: TGTGCCAGCAGCTTAGTTTGGCGGGAGGGTGACGAGCAGTACTTC; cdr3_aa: CASSLVWREGDEQYF
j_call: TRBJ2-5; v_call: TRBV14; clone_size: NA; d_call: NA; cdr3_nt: TGTGCCAGCAGCCAAGGGACTTTCCAACGATACTTC; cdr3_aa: CASSQGTFQRYF
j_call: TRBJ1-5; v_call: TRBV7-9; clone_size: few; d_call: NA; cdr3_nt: TGTGCCAGCAGCTTAGGAAGGGCAGGTTCTAGCAATCAGCCCCAGCATTTT; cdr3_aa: CASSLGRAGSSNQPQHF
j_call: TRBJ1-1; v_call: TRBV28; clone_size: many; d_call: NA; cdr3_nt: TGTGCCAGCAGTATGGCCCCGGGGACTGAAGCTTTCTTT; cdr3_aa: CASSMAPGTEAFF
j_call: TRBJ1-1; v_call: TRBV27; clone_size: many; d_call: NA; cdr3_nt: TGTGCCAGCAGTTATCCGGGACACCACACTGAAGCTTTCTTT; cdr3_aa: CASSYPGHHTEAFF
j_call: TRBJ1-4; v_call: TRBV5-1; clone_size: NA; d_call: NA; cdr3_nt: TGCGCCAGCAGCCTGGACGGTGGAGGGGAAAAACTGTTTTTT; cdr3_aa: CASSLDGGGEKLFF
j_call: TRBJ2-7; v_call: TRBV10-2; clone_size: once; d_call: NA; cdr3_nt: TGCGCCAGCAGTGAGGGCCCGTGGGAGCAGTACTTC; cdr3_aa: CASSEGPWEQYF
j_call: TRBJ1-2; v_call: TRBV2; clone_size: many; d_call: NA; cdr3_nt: TGTGCCAGCAATGTCGGCATATATGGCTACACCTTC; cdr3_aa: CASNVGIYGYTF
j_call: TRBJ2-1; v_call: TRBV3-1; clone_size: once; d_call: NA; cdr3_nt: TGTGCCAGCAGCCAAGATAACAGGGAAAATGAGCAGTTCTTC; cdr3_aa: CASSQDNRENEQFF
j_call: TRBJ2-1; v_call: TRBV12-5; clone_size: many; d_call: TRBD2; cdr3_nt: TGTGCTAGTGGTTCCCATGCCATTAGGACTAGCGGAACCTACAATGAGCAGTTCTTC; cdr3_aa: CASGSHAIRTSGTYNEQFF
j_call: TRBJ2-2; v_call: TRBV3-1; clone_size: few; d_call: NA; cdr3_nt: TGTGCCAGCAGCCAAGTCAGGTCCGGAACCGGGGAGCTGTTTTTT; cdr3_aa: CASSQVRSGTGELFF
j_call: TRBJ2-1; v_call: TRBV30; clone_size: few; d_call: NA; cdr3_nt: TGTGCCTGGAGTGTGTTGGGTGGCAATGAGCAGTTCTTC; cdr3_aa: CAWSVLGGNEQFF
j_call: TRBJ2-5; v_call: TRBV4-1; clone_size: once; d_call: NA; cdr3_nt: TGCGCCAGCAGCCAAGGGACACGACCTGATGAGACCCAGTACTTC; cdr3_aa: CASSQGTRPDETQYF
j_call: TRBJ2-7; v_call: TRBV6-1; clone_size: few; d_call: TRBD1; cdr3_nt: TGTGCCAGCCAACAACGACGACAGGGGGCGGACGAGCAGTACTTC; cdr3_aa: CASQQRRQGADEQYF
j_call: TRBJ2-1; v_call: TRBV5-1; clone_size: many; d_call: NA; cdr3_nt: TGCGCCAGCAGTGTCGATGGTTGGCCCCCCGGGCAGTTCTTC; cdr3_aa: CASSVDGWPPGQFF
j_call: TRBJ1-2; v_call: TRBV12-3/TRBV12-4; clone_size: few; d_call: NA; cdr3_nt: TGTGCCAGCAGTTTGGGGCATGGCTACACCTTC; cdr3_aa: CASSLGHGYTF
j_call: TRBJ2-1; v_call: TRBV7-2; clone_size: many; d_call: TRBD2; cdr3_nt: TGTGCCAGCAGCTTAACTAGCGGAGTCTACAATGAGCAGTTCTTC; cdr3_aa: CASSLTSGVYNEQFF
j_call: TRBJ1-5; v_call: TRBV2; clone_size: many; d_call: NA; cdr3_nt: TGTGCCAGCAGTGGTGAGAGGTATAGCAATCAGCCCCAGCATTTT; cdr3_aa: CASSGERYSNQPQHF
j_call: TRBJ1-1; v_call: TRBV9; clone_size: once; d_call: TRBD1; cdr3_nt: TGTGCCAGCAGCGTAGCCGACAGGGGAGATGAAGCTTTCTTT; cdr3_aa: CASSVADRGDEAFF
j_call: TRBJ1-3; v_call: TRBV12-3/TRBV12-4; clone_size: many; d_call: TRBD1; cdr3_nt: TGTGCCAGCAGAGCACAGGGGGCGTCACCTGGAAACACCATATATTTT; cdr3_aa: CASRAQGASPGNTIYF
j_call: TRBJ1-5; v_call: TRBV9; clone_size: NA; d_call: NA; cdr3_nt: TGTGCCAGCAGCGTATCAGCAAATAGCAATCAGCCCCAGCATTTT; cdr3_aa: CASSVSANSNQPQHF
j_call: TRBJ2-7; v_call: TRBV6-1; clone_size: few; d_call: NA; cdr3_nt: TGTGCCAGCAGTTTAAACAGCCGCTACGAGCAGTACTTC; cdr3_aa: CASSLNSRYEQYF
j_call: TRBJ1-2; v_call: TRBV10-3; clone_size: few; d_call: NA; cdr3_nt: TGTGCCATCGCTTCGCAGGCCCTACCCTATGGCTACACCTTC; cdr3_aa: CAIASQALPYGYTF
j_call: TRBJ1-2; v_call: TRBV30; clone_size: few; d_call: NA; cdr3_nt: TGTGCCGGCCGGGAGTATGGCTACACCTTC; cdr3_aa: CAGREYGYTF
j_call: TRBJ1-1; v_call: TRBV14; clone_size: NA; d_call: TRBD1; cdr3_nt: TGTGCCAGCAGCCAAGATGACAGGGGGGAGGTGAACACTGAAGCTTTCTTT; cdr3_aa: CASSQDDRGEVNTEAFF
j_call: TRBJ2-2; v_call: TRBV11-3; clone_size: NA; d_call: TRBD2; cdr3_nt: TGTGCCAGCAGCTTAGAGGCCCGGCTAGCGGAGAAGACGAACACCGGGGAGCTGTTTTTT; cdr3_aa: CASSLEARLAEKTNTGELFF
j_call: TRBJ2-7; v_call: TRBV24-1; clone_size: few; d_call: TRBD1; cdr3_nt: TGTGCCACCAGTGACCTAAGACAGGGAATCCGACAAGGCGAGCAGTACTTC; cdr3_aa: CATSDLRQGIRQGEQYF
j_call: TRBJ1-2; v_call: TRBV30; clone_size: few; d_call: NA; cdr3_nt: TGTGCCTGGAGTGGACAGATCGCCCCATATGGCTACACCTTC; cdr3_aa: CAWSGQIAPYGYTF
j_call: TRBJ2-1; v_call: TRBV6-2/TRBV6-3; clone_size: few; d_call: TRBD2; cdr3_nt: TGTGCCAGCAGTTTCCTCCTAGCGGGAGGTGCGGATGAGCAGTTCTTC; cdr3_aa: CASSFLLAGGADEQFF
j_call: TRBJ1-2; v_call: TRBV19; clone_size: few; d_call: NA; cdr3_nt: TGTGCCAGTACTAACGGTTTTAGCTATGGCTACACCTTC; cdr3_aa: CASTNGFSYGYTF
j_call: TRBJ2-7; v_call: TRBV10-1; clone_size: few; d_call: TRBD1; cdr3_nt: TGCGCCAGCAGTGAAACAGGGGTCTTCCACGAGCAGTACTTC; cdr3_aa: CASSETGVFHEQYF
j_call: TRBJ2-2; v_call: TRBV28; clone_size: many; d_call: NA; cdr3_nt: TGTGCCAGCAGTACCAGGGATTTAGACACCGGGGAGCTGTTTTTT; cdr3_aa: CASSTRDLDTGELFF